Listed below are T cell receptor beta chains from one sample, sequenced in a study of blood T cell repertoires in COVID-19. Generated by immunoSEQ multiplex PCR, the TCRdb table keeps only in-frame clones and is missing some. In the table there are around 330,000 clones, around 91% of which are singletons. Sequenced: PBMCs or T cells enriched from blood (not recorded which). These receptors were taken from a woman between 40 and 50 years old who had recovered from COVID-19. Each CDR3 is given with its conserved first and last residue. A D gene is named only where the DNA matches it firmly. A row's size may be missing; if present it is once, few, many or a size class.

D gene,J gene,clone size,V gene,CDR3 length,CDR3 protein,CDR3 DNA
TRBD1,TRBJ2-4,-,TRBV30,14,CAWTGTGLENIQYF,TGTGCCTGGACCGGGACAGGGCTGGAAAACATTCAGTACTTC
-,TRBJ1-1,-,TRBV6-1,15,CASSDRGGRDTEAFF,TGTGCCAGCAGTGACCGGGGAGGGCGGGACACTGAAGCTTTCTTT
-,TRBJ1-1,-,TRBV11-3,13,CASSLGGQGEAFF,TGTGCCAGCAGCTTAGGGGGGCAAGGGGAAGCTTTCTTT
TRBD1,TRBJ1-1,once,TRBV7-3,15,CASSSGLRGDTEAFF,TGTGCCAGCAGCTCGGGGCTCAGGGGGGACACTGAAGCTTTCTTT
TRBD1,TRBJ2-1,-,TRBV7-9,14,CASSLRDRVNEQFF,TGTGCCAGCAGTTTAAGGGACAGGGTCAATGAGCAGTTCTTC
-,TRBJ2-5,-,TRBV19,14,CASSMTTLQETQYF,TGTGCCAGTAGTATGACTACCCTACAAGAGACCCAGTACTTC
-,TRBJ1-2,-,TRBV7-9,15,CASSLLQDLGNGYTF,TGTGCCAGCAGCTTATTACAGGACCTGGGAAATGGCTACACCTTC
TRBD1,TRBJ2-7,-,TRBV4-1,15,CASSPNQGAVIEQYF,TGCGCCAGCAGCCCGAACCAGGGGGCGGTAATCGAGCAGTACTTC
TRBD1,TRBJ2-7,-,TRBV3-1/TRBV3-2,15,CASSQEFDRAYEQYF,TGTGCCAGCAGCCAAGAATTCGACAGGGCCTACGAGCAGTACTTC
-,TRBJ2-4,-,TRBV28,14,CASTYSLAKNIQYF,TGTGCCAGCACTTACAGCCTAGCCAAAAACATTCAGTACTTC
-,TRBJ1-6,-,TRBV28,15,CASSLLRGNNSPLHF,TGTGCCAGCAGTTTACTCCGGGGAAATAATTCACCCCTCCACTTT
-,TRBJ2-7,-,TRBV7-2,15,CASSWGDGRPMEQYF,TGTGCCAGCAGCTGGGGCGATGGACGGCCCATGGAGCAGTACTTC
TRBD1,TRBJ1-2,once,TRBV7-9,14,CASSLEDRFYGYTF,TGTGCCAGCAGCTTAGAGGACAGGTTCTATGGCTACACCTTC
-,TRBJ2-4,-,TRBV11-3,13,CASSLGREDIQYF,TGTGCCAGCAGCTTAGGCAGGGAGGACATTCAGTACTTC
TRBD1,TRBJ1-1,-,TRBV11-2,12,CASSLDRAGAFF,TGTGCCAGCAGCTTGGACAGGGCTGGGGCTTTCTTT
-,TRBJ1-2,-,TRBV19,13,CASSMRDYYGYTF,TGTGCCAGTAGTATGAGGGATTACTATGGCTACACCTTC
TRBD1,TRBJ2-1,-,TRBV5-1,15,CASSAGQGAYNEQFF,TGCGCCAGCAGCGCGGGACAGGGGGCCTACAATGAGCAGTTCTTC
-,TRBJ2-7,-,TRBV5-1,14,CASSLVRGSYEQYF,TGCGCCAGCAGCTTGGTCAGGGGCTCCTACGAGCAGTACTTC
-,TRBJ1-1,-,TRBV7-8,17,CASSQTLGQSQLQRAFF,TGTGCCAGCAGCCAGACCCTTGGACAGAGTCAACTTCAAAGAGCTTTCTTT
TRBD1,TRBJ1-2,-,TRBV24-1,12,CATRQGNGGYTF,TGTGCCACGAGACAGGGGAATGGTGGCTACACCTTC
TRBD1,TRBJ2-2,-,TRBV18,16,CASSLRTGGNTGELFF,TGTGCCAGCTCACTTCGGACAGGGGGGAACACCGGGGAGCTGTTTTTT
TRBD2,TRBJ2-7,few,TRBV7-2,15,CASSLEASGSGEQYF,TGTGCCAGCAGCTTAGAGGCTAGCGGGAGTGGAGAGCAGTACTTC
-,TRBJ1-2,-,TRBV19,14,CASSIGGTAYGYTF,TGTGCCAGTAGTATAGGCGGGACGGCTTATGGCTACACCTTC
-,TRBJ1-2,-,TRBV18,11,CASSSGYGYTF,TGTGCCAGCTCAAGCGGCTATGGCTACACCTTC
-,TRBJ1-3,-,TRBV20-1,14,CSASFRDSGNTIYF,TGCAGTGCTAGTTTCCGGGACTCCGGAAACACCATATATTTT
-,TRBJ1-6,few,TRBV30,15,CAWSSPGTRSSPLHF,TGTGCCTGGAGTTCTCCCGGGACTAGGAGTTCACCCCTCCACTTT
TRBD1,TRBJ1-2,-,TRBV29-1,13,CSVAGGNSYGYTF,TGCAGCGTTGCAGGGGGGAATAGCTATGGCTACACCTTC
-,TRBJ1-5,-,TRBV28,14,CASSFGGPGGAQHF,TGTGCCAGCAGTTTCGGGGGGCCGGGAGGGGCCCAGCATTTT
TRBD1,TRBJ1-5,once,TRBV28,18,CASSFSGTGPLGNQPQHF,TGTGCCAGCAGTTTCTCCGGGACAGGACCTCTAGGCAATCAGCCCCAGCATTTT
TRBD2,TRBJ2-7,-,TRBV7-9,14,CASSPKREAYEQYF,TGTGCCAGCAGCCCGAAGCGGGAGGCCTACGAGCAGTACTTC